The 15 T cell receptor beta chains presented below share a single source sample, sequenced in a study of T cell repertoires in cytomegalovirus infection. TCRdb processed the reads anew with MiXCR; each CDR3 protein has one entry. The sample lists about 770,000 distinct CDR3 sequences; approximately 32% were seen once. No cognate antigen is known for these TCRs. Material: cultured CD8+ T cells from PBMCs, obtained from culture after CMV antigen stimulation. The source is a human donor in good health (CMV status not recorded). Some clones in this sample may be carry-over from other donors' samples.

The V gene is TRBV19, the J gene TRBJ2-2; 7 bases align to TRBD2. Trimming cost V 0 bases and J 5 bases; bases outside gene matches: 9. Germline-derived CDR1 and CDR2 are LNHDA and SQIVND (reference sequence). This CDR3 region has 17 residues. CDR3 sequence reads: CASSIDLGGIGTGELFF. DNA of the CDR3: TGTGCCAGTAGTATAGATCTGGGGGGGATTGGTACCGGGGAGCTGTTTTTT.

The J gene is TRBJ1-5, the V gene TRBV7-2; D is undetermined. The CDR3 extends over 14 amino acids. The V gene's germline CDR1 is SGHTA and CDR2 FQGNSA. V shed 5 bases and J shed 9 bases, with 17 bases lying between them. CDR3 nucleotide sequence: TGTGCCAGCAGCCCCGGACTCCTGTATCGGCCCCAGCATTTT. It translates to CASSPGLLYRPQHF.

This clonotype has more than one count but fewer than ten. The J gene is TRBJ1-5, the V gene TRBV29-1; D is uncertain. The CDR3 runs 13 residues. Between the trimmed V and J ends, which lost 4 bases and 3 bases, there was a span of 10 bases. Germline assignment: CDR1 SQVTM and CDR2 ANQGSEA. The CDR3 reads CSVGFGYNQPQHF. CDR3 DNA: TGCAGCGTTGGTTTCGGGTACAATCAGCCCCAGCATTTT.

Ten or more counts support this clonotype. The V call is TRBV11-2, the J call TRBJ1-5; D not resolved. CDR1 is SGHAT, CDR2 FQNNGV, per germline. V was pared by 5 bases and J by 3 bases, with 8 bases between. CDR3 length equals 13 residues. CDR3 bases: TGTGCCAGCAGCCCACTCCCCAATCAGCCCCAGCATTTT. This gives the protein CASSPLPNQPQHF.

This sequence joins TRBV3-1 and TRBJ1-1, with D unresolved. Trimming stripped 0 bases from V and 1 base from J, with 3 bases between. Looked up from germline, CDR1 is LGHDT and CDR2 is YNNKEL (reference sequence). The CDR3 totals 13 residues. Here the CDR3 reads CASSQEQNTEAFF. The CDR3 nucleotides are TGTGCCAGCAGCCAAGAGCAGAACACTGAAGCTTTCTTT.

This clonotype has just a few counts. The chain couples TRBV10-1 to TRBJ1-1; TRBD1 might be the D (6 bases). CDR3 length: 17 amino acids. Germline loops: CDR1 WNHNN, CDR2 SYGVQD (reference sequence). V lost 5 bases and J 0 bases, leaving 19 bases between the germline ends. The CDR3 here is CASSWGTGATMNTEAFF. The CDR3 nucleotides are TGCGCCAGCAGTTGGGGAACGGGGGCGACAATGAACACTGAAGCTTTCTTT.

This clonotype has more than one count but fewer than ten. This chain connects TRBV20-1 to TRBJ2-7; no clear D gene. Germline CDR1 DFQATT, CDR2 SNEGSKA (reference sequence). CDR3 length: 15 residues. V lost 3 bases to trimming and J lost 2 bases, with 17 bases between them. The DNA of the CDR3 is TGCAGTGCTAGGTCTTCTATTTCAGCTCCCTACGAGCAGTACTTC. Protein product: CSARSSISAPYEQYF.

This clonotype was observed at least ten times. The chain couples TRBV7-2 to TRBJ2-7; D is possibly TRBD2 (6 bases). Trimming left V 2 bases short and J 0 bases short, with 20 bases between. CDR1 and CDR2 from the germline V gene are SGHTA and FQGNSA. The CDR3 totals 18 residues. The CDR3 DNA follows: TGTGCCAGCAGCTTAAATGCAGTGGGGCGGGACTTCTCCTACGAGCAGTACTTC. Protein: CASSLNAVGRDFSYEQYF.

This chain connects TRBV6-1 to TRBJ1-2; possibly TRBD1 for D (5 bases). CDR3 length: 12 residues. With 8 bases removed from V and 5 bases from J, the gap between germline ends came to 12 bases. CDR1 is MNHNS, CDR2 SASEGT, per germline. In DNA, the CDR3 is TGTGCCAGCTATCCAGGGAGTTATGGCTACACCTTC. It yields the protein CASYPGSYGYTF.

The chain combines TRBV4-1 with TRBJ1-4; D is unresolved. The CDR3 is made up of 15 amino acids. Per germline, CDR1 MGHRA and CDR2 YSYEKL. Trimming took off 1 base at V and 8 bases at J, with 14 bases between the two ends. CDR3 DNA: TGCGCCAGCAGCCAAGTAAGCTCCGCGGGCGAAAAACTGTTTTTT. Its protein is CASSQVSSAGEKLFF.

CDR3 residues: CAARARYNEQFF. The CDR3 DNA follows: TGTGCCGCTAGGGCCAGGTACAATGAGCAGTTCTTC. The V gene is TRBV2, the J gene TRBJ2-1; unclear D gene. Trimming left V 11 bases short and J 4 bases short, with 12 bases between. There are 12 residues in the CDR3. Germline V gene sequence: CDR1 SNHLY, CDR2 FYNNEI.

This clonotype was seen more than once but under ten times. The chain joins TRBV19 to TRBJ1-1; TRBD1 matches at 10 bases. Germline CDR1 reads LNHDA; CDR2 reads SQIVND (reference sequence). V was pared by 3 bases and J by 4 bases, with 5 bases of the junction left unmatched. The CDR3 is 15 amino acids. CDR3 region: CASSIAGTGATEAFF. DNA for the CDR3: TGTGCCAGTAGTATTGCAGGGACAGGGGCCACTGAAGCTTTCTTT.

This clonotype was seen repeatedly, ten times or more. The chain links TRBV7-9 to TRBJ2-7, with unresolved D. Between the trimmed V and J ends, which lost 3 bases and 1 base, there was a span of 7 bases. This CDR3 is 13 amino acids long. Germline CDR1 and CDR2: SEHNR and FQNEAQ (reference sequence). The DNA of the CDR3 is TGTGCCAGCAGCTTCAGGCCTTCCTACGAGCAGTACTTC. Translating it yields CASSFRPSYEQYF.

A few counts support this clonotype. The V call is TRBV27, the J call TRBJ2-1; 9 bases align to TRBD1. Germline assignment: CDR1 MNHEY and CDR2 SMNVEV (reference sequence). CDR3 size: 15 residues. Losses at the gene ends were 7 bases for V and 5 bases for J; bases not matched to a gene: 9. The CDR3, as DNA: TGTGCCAGCACCCTAGGGACAGGGCCAAACAATGAGCAGTTCTTC. This translates into CASTLGTGPNNEQFF.

Comments on this clonotype: A much larger clone lies one base from this, so it may be a read error. The chain joins TRBV5-4 to TRBJ2-3; D may match TRBD1 or TRBD2 (5 bases each). Germline V gene lookup returns CDR1 SGHNT and CDR2 YYREEE (reference sequence). There are 15 residues in the CDR3. The CDR3, as DNA: TGTGCCAACAGCTTGCAGCAGGGAGGCACAGATACGCAGTATTTT. Protein product: CANSLQQGGTDTQYF.